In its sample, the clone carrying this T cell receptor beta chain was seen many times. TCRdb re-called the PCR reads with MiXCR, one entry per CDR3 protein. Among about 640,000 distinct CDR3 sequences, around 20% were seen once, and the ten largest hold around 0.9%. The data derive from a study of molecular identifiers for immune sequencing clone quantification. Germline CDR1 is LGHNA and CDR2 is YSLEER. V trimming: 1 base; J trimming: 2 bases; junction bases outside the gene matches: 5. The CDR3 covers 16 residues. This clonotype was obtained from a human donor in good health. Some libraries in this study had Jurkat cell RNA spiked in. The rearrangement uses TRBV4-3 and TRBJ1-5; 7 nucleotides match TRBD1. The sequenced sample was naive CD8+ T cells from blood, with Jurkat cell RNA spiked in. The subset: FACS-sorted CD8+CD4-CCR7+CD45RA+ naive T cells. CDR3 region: CASSQGYRGGNQPQHF. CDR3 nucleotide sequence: TGCGCCAGCAGCCAAGGATACAGGGGCGGCAATCAGCCCCAGCATTTT.